Listed below are T cell receptor beta chains from one sample, sequenced in a study of OX40 agonist ivuxolimab in advanced cancers. The assay was immunoSEQ multiplex PCR, and TCRdb's table has in-frame clones only and misses some. Among tens of thousands of clones listed, more than 70% were seen once. Sequencing was performed on CD4+ or CD8+ T cells sorted from blood, taken in a trial of the OX40 agonist ivuxolimab. Every receptor here comes from an adult with an advanced solid tumor such as melanoma, head and neck, liver or kidney cancer. Each CDR3 is given with its conserved first and last residue. D genes are given only for firm matches. Rows may omit the clone size; those that give it use once, few, many or a size class.

>TRBV6-7|-|-|TRBJ2-3
TGTGCCAGCAGTTACTCGTTAGCTCTCACAGATACGCAGTATTTT
CASSYSLALTDTQYF
>TRBV19|TRBD1|-|TRBJ2-6
TGTTCCCGAGGGGGCGATGGGGCCAACGTCCTGACTTTC
CSRGGDGANVLTF
>TRBV10-3|-|-|TRBJ2-7
TGTGCCATCAAAGGGCAGGGACGCCTAGATTCTTACTTC
CAIKGQGRLDSYF
>TRBV15|-|-|TRBJ1-5
TGTGCCACCAGCGCCGGCGCAGGCGCCGATCAGCCCCAGCATTTT
CATSAGAGADQPQHF
>TRBV7-9|TRBD1|-|TRBJ1-2
TGTGCCAGCAGCTTTGGGACAGGGCAGGGTCCTGGCTACACCTTC
CASSFGTGQGPGYTF
>TRBV4-1|TRBD1|-|TRBJ2-6
TGCGCCAGCAGCGGTCGACAGGGGAGCTCTGGGGCCAACGTCCTGACTTTC
CASSGRQGSSGANVLTF
>TRBV10-3|-|-|TRBJ2-6
TGTGCCATCAGTGACCCGGGGGGGACAGGGTTAAGGCCTGGGGCCAACGTCCTGACTTTC
CAISDPGGTGLRPGANVLTF
>TRBV6-1|-|-|TRBJ1-3
TGTGCCAGCAGTGAAGGTTGGGGGACACCAAACTCTGGAAACACCATATATTTT
CASSEGWGTPNSGNTIYF
>TRBV14|-|-|TRBJ1-2
TGTGCCAGCAGCCAAATTCAGACAGGCGGCTACACCTTC
CASSQIQTGGYTF
>TRBV28|TRBD1|-|TRBJ1-2
TGTGCCAGCAGTTTAGGGACAGGAGACTATGGCTACACCTTC
CASSLGTGDYGYTF
>TRBV4-3|-|-|TRBJ1-5
TGCGCCAGCAGCCAAGATAGAAGGACAGCTGGTCAGCCCCAGCATTTT
CASSQDRRTAGQPQHF
>TRBV7-3|-|-|TRBJ2-1
TGTGCCAGCAGCTTAAGGGGCAGAAATGAGCAGTTCTTC
CASSLRGRNEQFF
>TRBV6-6|TRBD2|-|TRBJ2-5
TGTGCCAGCAGCGGACGGGGGGGATATTCCGAGACCCAGTACTTC
CASSGRGGYSETQYF
>TRBV19|-|once|TRBJ1-1
TGTGCCAGTATGCAACGCGCTTTGAAAGCTTTCTTT
CASMQRALKAFF
>TRBV6-1|-|-|TRBJ1-3
TGTGCCAGTGAGGTGGCGAACACCATATATTTT
CASEVANTIYF
>TRBV5-4|TRBD1|-|TRBJ1-2
TGTGCCAGCAGCTCCGGCGGGACAGGGGGCGCCTATGGCTACACCTTC
CASSSGGTGGAYGYTF
>TRBV19|-|-|TRBJ1-1
TGTGCCAGTAGGGGACGGGAGGCAAATATGAACACTGAAGCTTTCTTT
CASRGREANMNTEAFF
>TRBV7-8|TRBD1|-|TRBJ2-7
TGTGCCAGCAGCTTCACGACCACAGGGGGAGGAAACGAGCAGTACTTC
CASSFTTTGGGNEQYF
>TRBV5-1|-|-|TRBJ2-1
TGCGCCAGCAGCTTGGCCGGGGGTCCGGAGGGTGAGCAGTTCTTC
CASSLAGGPEGEQFF
>TRBV7-6|-|-|TRBJ2-3
TGTGCCAGCAGCTTAGCCACCCATACGCAGTATTTT
CASSLATHTQYF
>TRBV27|TRBD1|once|TRBJ2-5
TGTGCCAGCAGTCCCCCGGGACAGGGGTCAGAGACCCAGTACTTC
CASSPPGQGSETQYF
>TRBV5-1|-|-|TRBJ2-6
TGCGCCAGCAGCTTGAGGGCACTCCCCGGGGCCAACGTCCTGACTTTC
CASSLRALPGANVLTF
>TRBV29-1|-|-|TRBJ1-2
TGCAGCGTTGAAGAAGGGTCCCTCCTCTATGGCTACACCTTC
CSVEEGSLLYGYTF
>TRBV9|TRBD2|-|TRBJ2-2
TGTGCCAGCAGCGTAGTTGGTAGCGGGGACTACACCGGGGAGCTGTTTTTT
CASSVVGSGDYTGELFF
>TRBV19|-|-|TRBJ1-3
TGTGCCAGCACGGAACGACACTCCTCTGGAAACACCATATATTTT
CASTERHSSGNTIYF
>TRBV27|TRBD1|-|TRBJ1-2
TGTGCCAGCAGTCGGGACAGGACCTATGGCTACACCTTC
CASSRDRTYGYTF
>TRBV27|-|-|TRBJ2-1
-
CASSSSTSDEQFF
>TRBV28|-|-|TRBJ1-2
TGTGCCAGCAGCCAGACCCGGAACATTAACTATGGCTACACCTTC
CASSQTRNINYGYTF
>TRBV6-6|-|-|TRBJ2-5
TGTGCCAGCAGTTCCCAAGAGACCCAGTACTTC
CASSSQETQYF
>TRBV2|-|-|TRBJ2-2
TGTGCCAGCAGTGAACATAGTAGCACCGGGGAGCTGTTTTTT
CASSEHSSTGELFF
>TRBV5-4|-|-|TRBJ1-2
TGTGCCAGCAGCGGAACAGGGACTAACTATGGCTACACCTTC
CASSGTGTNYGYTF
>TRBV4-2|-|few|TRBJ1-3
TGTGCCAGCAGCCAAGATAGTGGTAGGGGAAGTGGAAACACCATATATTTT
CASSQDSGRGSGNTIYF
>TRBV6-6|-|-|TRBJ2-7
TGTGCCAGCAGTGTAAGCAACGAGCAGTACTTC
CASSVSNEQYF
>TRBV14|-|-|TRBJ1-4
TGTGCCAGCAGCCTACGCCCCGCAGGGACTAATGAAAAACTGTTTTTT
CASSLRPAGTNEKLFF
>TRBV30|-|once|TRBJ1-2
TGTGCCTGGAGTGCCGTCAAGAGCTATGGCTACACCTTC
CAWSAVKSYGYTF
>TRBV5-4|-|-|TRBJ2-5
TGTGCCAGCAGCCCGACTAGAGGAGAGACCCAGTACTTC
CASSPTRGETQYF
>TRBV6-5|-|-|TRBJ1-1
TGTGCCAGCAGTTACTCGTCGGGAATCAACACTGAAGCTTTCTTT
CASSYSSGINTEAFF
>TRBV6-6|-|once|TRBJ2-7
TGTGCCAGCAGTTATAGAGGACGGGGTGGAAAGCAGTACTTC
CASSYRGRGGKQYF
>TRBV19|TRBD1|-|TRBJ1-2
TGTGCCAGTAGTATCCCACAGGGGGCTAGAGGCTACACCTTC
CASSIPQGARGYTF
>TRBV29-1|-|once|TRBJ1-4
TGCAGCGCACCGGGCACCCGAGGGGGTGAAAAACTGTTTTTT
CSAPGTRGGEKLFF